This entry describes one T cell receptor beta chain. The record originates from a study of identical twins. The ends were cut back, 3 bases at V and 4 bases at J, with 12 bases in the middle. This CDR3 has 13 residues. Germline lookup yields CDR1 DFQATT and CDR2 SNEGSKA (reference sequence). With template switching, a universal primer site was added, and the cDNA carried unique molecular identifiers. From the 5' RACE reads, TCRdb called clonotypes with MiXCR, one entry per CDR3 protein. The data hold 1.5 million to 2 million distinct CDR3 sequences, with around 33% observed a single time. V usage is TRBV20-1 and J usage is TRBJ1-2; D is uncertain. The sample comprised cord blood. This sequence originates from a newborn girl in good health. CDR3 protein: CSARPDPGYGYTF. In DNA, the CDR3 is TGCAGTGCTAGGCCCGATCCGGGCTATGGCTACACCTTC.